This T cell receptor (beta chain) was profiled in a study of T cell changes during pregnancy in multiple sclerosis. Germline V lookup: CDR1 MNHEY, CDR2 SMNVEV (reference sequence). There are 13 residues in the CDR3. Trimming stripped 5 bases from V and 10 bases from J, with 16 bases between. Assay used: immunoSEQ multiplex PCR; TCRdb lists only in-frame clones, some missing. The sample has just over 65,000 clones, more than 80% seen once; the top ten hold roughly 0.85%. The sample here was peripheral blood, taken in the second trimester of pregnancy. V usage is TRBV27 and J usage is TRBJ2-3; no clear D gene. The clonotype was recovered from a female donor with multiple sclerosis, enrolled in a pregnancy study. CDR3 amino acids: CASSPSAAFSQYF. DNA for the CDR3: TGTGCCAGCAGTCCCTCGGCGGCCTTTTCGCAGTATTTT.